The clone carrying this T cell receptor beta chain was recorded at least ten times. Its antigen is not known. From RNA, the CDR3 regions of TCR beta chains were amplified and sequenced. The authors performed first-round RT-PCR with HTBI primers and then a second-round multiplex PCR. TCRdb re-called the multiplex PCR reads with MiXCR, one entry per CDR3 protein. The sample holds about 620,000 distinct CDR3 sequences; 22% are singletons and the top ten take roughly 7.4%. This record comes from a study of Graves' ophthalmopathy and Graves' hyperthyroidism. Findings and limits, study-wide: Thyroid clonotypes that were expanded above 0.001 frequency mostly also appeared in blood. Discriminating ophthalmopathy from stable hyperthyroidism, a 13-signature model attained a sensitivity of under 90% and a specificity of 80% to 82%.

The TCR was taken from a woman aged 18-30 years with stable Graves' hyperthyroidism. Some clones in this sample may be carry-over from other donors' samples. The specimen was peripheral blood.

The CDR3 region is CASSFQGRMTYGYTF. The DNA for the CDR3 is TGTGCCAGTAGTTTCCAGGGGCGGATGACCTATGGCTACACCTTC. V gene TRBV19 combines with J gene TRBJ1-2; a weak D match, TRBD1 (6 bases). This CDR3 is 15 amino acids long. The V end lost 5 bases, the J end lost 4 bases, and 17 bases lay between the germline ends. Per germline, CDR1 LNHDA and CDR2 SQIVND (reference sequence).